The clone carrying this T cell receptor beta chain has just a few counts. The data belong to a study of blood T cell repertoires in COVID-19. Study summary: The study drew acute and convalescent COVID-19 samples from the United States, Italy and Spain. PBMCs, B-cell-depleted T cells, or T cells provided the cDNA or gDNA that made up the material.

Germline-derived CDR1 and CDR2 are SGDLS and YYNGEE. Unmatched junction bases numbered 8, after V lost 4 bases and J lost 3 bases. There are 15 residues in the CDR3. Methods used by the authors: Estimation of nucleated cell counts was performed using reference gene primer amplification. TCRdb's table, derived via immunoSEQ multiplex PCR, lists solely in-frame clones and lacks some. For V, J and clone size, that table is used; D and trimming come from the DNA. Among about 70,000 clones, 75% to 90% were seen once, and the ten largest hold 35% to 40%. The sequenced sample was peripheral blood. The gene calls are TRBV9 and TRBJ1-2; 8 bases fit TRBD1. This TCR was sampled from a woman of 80 years or more with active or convalescent COVID-19. The chain's CDR3 is CASSSRQGIDYGYTF. The CDR3 DNA reads TGTGCCAGCAGCTCACGACAGGGGATTGACTATGGCTACACCTTC.